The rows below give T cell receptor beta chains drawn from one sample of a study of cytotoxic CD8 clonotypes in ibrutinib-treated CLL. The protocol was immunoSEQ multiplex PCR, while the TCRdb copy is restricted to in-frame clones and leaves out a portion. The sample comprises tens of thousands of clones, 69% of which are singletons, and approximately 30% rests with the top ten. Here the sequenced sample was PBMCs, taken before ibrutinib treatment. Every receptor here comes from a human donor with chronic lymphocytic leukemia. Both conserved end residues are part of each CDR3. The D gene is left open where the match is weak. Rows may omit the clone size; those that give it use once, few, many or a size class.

TGTGCCAGCACCCGCAGCCACACTGAAGCTTTCTTT,CASTRSHTEAFF,TRBJ1-1,.,TRBV9,.
TGCAGTGCACCCCTCTACAATGAGCAGTTCTTC,CSAPLYNEQFF,TRBJ2-1,.,TRBV20-1,.
TGTGCCAGCAGTACAATCCCAGGGGGCCCCCAAGAGACCCAGTACTTC,CASSTIPGGPQETQYF,TRBJ2-5,.,TRBV7-9,TRBD1
TGCGCCAGCTACGGGGACAGGGGGCCGTCCGAGCAGTACTTC,CASYGDRGPSEQYF,TRBJ2-7,.,TRBV5-1,TRBD1
TGTGCCATCAGTGCCGGGACCCAAGGCACCTACGAGCAGTACTTC,CAISAGTQGTYEQYF,TRBJ2-7,few,TRBV10-3,.
TGTGCCAGTAGCCAGTTAGCGGGCAGCACAGATACGCAGTATTTT,CASSQLAGSTDTQYF,TRBJ2-3,once,TRBV19,TRBD2
TGCGCCAGCAAGTTGGACCTCCTCAATGAGCAGTTCTTC,CASKLDLLNEQFF,TRBJ2-1,.,TRBV5-1,.
TGTGCCAGCAGCTTAACTGGGATAATGAACACCGGGGAGCTGTTTTTT,CASSLTGIMNTGELFF,TRBJ2-2,.,TRBV7-3,.
TGTGCCAGTGCCACGGGCCACGACTCCTACAATGAGCAGTTCTTC,CASATGHDSYNEQFF,TRBJ2-1,.,TRBV19,.
TGTGCCAGCAGCTTGTCCCGGGTCGGTCAGCCCCAGCATTTT,CASSLSRVGQPQHF,TRBJ1-5,few,TRBV7-2,.
TGTGCCAGCTCGGGCCAGGGCGATTCACCCCTCCACTTT,CASSGQGDSPLHF,TRBJ1-6,.,TRBV18,.
TGTGCCAGCATCCCCCCGGGGGTAGCGGAAGAGACCCAGTACTTC,CASIPPGVAEETQYF,TRBJ2-5,.,TRBV7-9,.
TGTGCCGGGTTTAGTGGGGCTTTAACCTACAATGAGCAGTTCTTC,CAGFSGALTYNEQFF,TRBJ2-1,.,TRBV7-9,.
TGTGCCAGCAGCTTATGGGCGGGGGGGCAAGAGACCCAGTACTTC,CASSLWAGGQETQYF,TRBJ2-5,once,TRBV11-2,TRBD2
TGTGCCTCCAGGGGGGACAAAAACACTGAAGCTTTCTTT,CASRGDKNTEAFF,TRBJ1-1,once,TRBV6-1,TRBD1